This T cell receptor beta chain was observed in a study of blood T cell repertoires in COVID-19. Study summary: The study drew acute and convalescent COVID-19 samples from the United States, Italy and Spain.

Profiled with immunoSEQ multiplex PCR; TCRdb holds only in-frame clones, not every one. The sample consists of around 94,000 clones, roughly 85% of them appearing once. Germline loops: CDR1 LGHNA, CDR2 YSLEER. V lost 0 bases to trimming and J lost 5 bases, with 16 bases between them. The CDR3 length is 16 residues. Sequenced input: peripheral blood. This chain uses TRBV4-3 with TRBJ2-5, with a possible D match to TRBD2 (6 bases). The receptor was derived from a man aged 45-65 years with active COVID-19. CDR3 loop: CASSQEGGTSWETQYF. CDR3 coding DNA: TGCGCCAGCAGCCAAGAAGGAGGGACTTCCTGGGAGACCCAGTACTTC.